The TCR beta chain under discussion was sequenced for a study of T-cell reconstitution after alpha-beta-depleted transplantation in children. This CDR3 comprises 17 residues. Between the trimmed V and J ends, which lost 3 bases and 0 bases, there was a span of 15 bases. CDR1 and CDR2 from the germline V gene are KGHSH and LQKENI. Unique molecular identifiers tagged the TCRbeta library. TCRdb passed the PCR reads through MiXCR, listing each CDR3 protein once. The data contain approximately 1,000,000 distinct CDR3 sequences, under 30% of them singletons. This clonotype was seen only a few times. The source of this sequence is a boy younger than two who had a stem cell transplant for SCID, so the T cells may come from the graft donor. The gene calls are TRBV18 and TRBJ2-1; D gene ambiguous. Here the sequenced sample was PBMCs, mostly from graft donor cells, taken 360 days after TCRalphabeta/CD19-depleted stem cell transplant. The CDR3 here is CASSPLPVLSSYNEQFF. CDR3 bases: TGTGCCAGCTCACCCCTACCCGTCCTAAGCTCCTACAATGAGCAGTTCTTC.